One sample yielded the 6 T cell receptor beta chains listed below, sequenced in a study of Ad26.COV2.S vaccination and SARS-CoV-2 variants. TCRdb keeps only in-frame clones here, not all; method: immunoSEQ multiplex PCR. The sample includes about 480,000 clones, roughly 87% of them seen just once. The treatment is: around 19 received Ad26.COV2.S at low or high dose, single or two shots; 5 received placebo; per-sample allocation not given. Day 63 after the first vaccine or placebo injection was the time point for sampling. The sample consisted of peripheral blood, taken in a trial of Ad26.COV2.S vaccine versus placebo. These receptors originate from a person aged 18 to 59 who received the Ad26.COV2.S COVID-19 vaccine or a placebo.

The chain combines TRBV2 with TRBJ1-4, with 7 nucleotides matching TRBD1. CDR1 is SNHLY, CDR2 FYNNEI, per germline. CDR3 size: 17 residues. Germline trimming cut 4 bases from V and 5 bases from J; bases unmatched to any gene: 13. The CDR3 coding sequence is TGTGCCAGCAGTGGGATGAGGGGGCACGATGTAAATGAAAAACTGTTTTTT. It specifies CASSGMRGHDVNEKLFF.

The chain employs TRBV5-1 and TRBJ2-7; 7 bases are a match to TRBD1. This CDR3 is built from 17 residues. CDR1 is SGHRS, CDR2 YFSETQ, per germline. Germline trimming cut 1 base from V and 2 bases from J; bases unmatched to any gene: 12. The CDR3 region has the DNA TGCGCCAGCAGCTTGCCGGGACAGCAGAATTTCCCCTACGAGCAGTACTTC. Translation: CASSLPGQQNFPYEQYF.

The chain carries TRBV5-1 and TRBJ1-3; D ambiguous. Germline assignment: CDR1 SGHRS and CDR2 YFSETQ. Trimming removed 4 bases at V and 0 bases at J, with 11 bases between. The CDR3 sequence is 15 residues long. The chain's CDR3 is CASSPDGHSGNTIYF. Here the CDR3 DNA reads TGCGCCAGCAGCCCGGACGGGCACTCTGGAAACACCATATATTTT.

The chain employs TRBV28 and TRBJ1-5; 7 bases match TRBD1. Trimming removed 6 bases from V and 3 bases from J; junction bases left unmatched: 5. The CDR3 runs 14 residues. CDR1 and CDR2 (germline): MDHEN, SYDVKM. CDR3 amino acids: CASRETGLNQPQHF. CDR3 DNA: TGTGCCAGCAGGGAGACAGGGCTCAATCAGCCCCAGCATTTT.

The chain recombines TRBV14 with TRBJ1-1; D is possibly TRBD1 (5 bases). The V end was cut by 3 bases, the J end by 2 bases, with 13 bases between. CDR3 length: 15 residues. Per the germline V gene, CDR1 is SGHDN and CDR2 is FVKESK. Here the CDR3 reads CASSHQGTVNTEAFF. The CDR3 DNA follows: TGTGCCAGCAGCCACCAGGGTACAGTTAACACTGAAGCTTTCTTT.

This clone appeared a single time. The chain joins TRBV7-2 to TRBJ2-3; 13 bases line up with TRBD2. V shed 5 bases and J 1 base; nucleotides not matched to a gene: 6. Germline CDR1 is SGHTA and CDR2 is FQGNSA. This CDR3 has 17 residues. CDR3: CASSLGTSGTGTDTQYF. For the CDR3, the DNA is TGTGCCAGCAGCCTGGGGACTAGCGGGACGGGCACAGATACGCAGTATTTT. Variable domain in full (rest from reference TRBV7-2 and TRBJ2-3): GAGVSQSPSNKVTEKGKDVELRCDPISGHTALYWYRQSLGQGLEFLIYFQGNSAPDKSGLPSDRFSAERTGGSVSTLTIQRTQQEDSAVYLCASSLGTSGTGTDTQYFGPGTRLTVL.